These 25 T cell receptor beta chains were all obtained from the same sample, sequenced in a study of T-cell reconstitution after alpha-beta-depleted transplantation in children. Construction of the TCRbeta library involved unique molecular identifiers. TCRdb analysed the PCR reads with MiXCR anew, one entry per CDR3 protein. The table shows 240,000 or so distinct CDR3 sequences, with approximately 12% occurring only once. The source was PBMCs from the stem cell graft donor, collected from the stem cell graft. These receptors were collected from a human donor who donated a stem cell graft to a child with acute lymphoblastic leukemia.

CDR3 in amino acids: CASSSGLAGIFSYEQYF. Written as DNA, the CDR3 is TGTGCCAGCAGCTCGGGACTAGCGGGCATCTTCTCCTACGAGCAGTACTTC. This chain joins TRBV7-2 and TRBJ2-7; 12 bases align to TRBD2. Germline CDR1 reads SGHTA; CDR2 reads FQGNSA. The CDR3 consists of 17 residues. J was trimmed by 0 bases and V by 4 bases; bases with no gene match: 7.

This clonotype was detected ten times or more. The V gene is TRBV15, the J gene TRBJ1-1, with D possibly TRBD1 on 6 matching bases. There are 14 residues in the CDR3. Germline CDR1 and CDR2: LNHNV and YYDKDF (reference sequence). With 4 bases removed from V and 3 bases from J, the gap between germline ends came to 12 bases. CDR3 coding DNA: TGTGCCACCAGCAAAGGGGGAGTTGACACTGAAGCTTTCTTT. Amino acids: CATSKGGVDTEAFF.

This clonotype was counted once. Germline is not matched at one junction end, which may reflect a read error. The chain uses TRBV11-2 and TRBJ2-2, with a weak D call TRBD1 (5 bases). This CDR3 contains 14 residues. Germline V gene data show CDR1 as SGHAT and CDR2 as FQNNGV. CDR3 DNA: TGTGCCGGCAGCCTAGACAGGAACACCGGGGAGCTGTTTTTT. Protein: CAGSLDRNTGELFF.

This clonotype was detected only a few times. This chain connects TRBV3-1 to TRBJ2-1; tentatively, D is TRBD2 (5 bases). The CDR3 length is 16 residues. Trimming removed 0 bases from V and 0 bases from J, with 9 bases in between. The germline gives CDR1 LGHDT, CDR2 YNNKEL (reference sequence). The CDR3 bases are TGTGCCAGCAGCCAAGACAGCCTAGCCTCCTACAATGAGCAGTTCTTC. It translates to CASSQDSLASYNEQFF.

The chain combines TRBV7-9 with TRBJ1-1; D is unresolved. Germline CDR1 and CDR2: SEHNR and FQNEAQ (reference sequence). The CDR3 sequence is 14 residues long. The V end was cut by 1 base, the J end by 3 bases, with 9 bases between. The CDR3 here is CASSLVRPYTEAFF. As DNA, the CDR3 is TGTGCCAGCAGCTTAGTCCGCCCGTACACTGAAGCTTTCTTT. The variable domain in full, completed from reference TRBV7-9 and TRBJ1-1, reads DTGVSQNPRHKITKRGQNVTFRCDPISEHNRLYWYRQTLGQGPEFLTYFQNEAQLEKSRLLSDRFSAERPKGSFSTLEIQRTEQGDSAMYLCASSLVRPYTEAFFGQGTRLTVV.

This clonotype was detected many times. The chain recombines TRBV5-1 with TRBJ2-2, with TRBD2 matching over 7 bases. Germline loops: CDR1 SGHRS, CDR2 YFSETQ. CDR3 length: 14 amino acids. J gave up 1 base and V 4 bases, and 1 base lay outside the gene matches. The CDR3 reads CASSASGNTGELFF. CDR3 sequence (DNA): TGCGCCAGCAGCGCTAGCGGGAACACCGGGGAGCTGTTTTTT.

As regards this clonotype: Its ends do not fully match the called genes, so a read error is possible. The chain is built from TRBV20-1 and TRBJ2-5, with D uncertain. Germline V gene data show CDR1 as DFQATT and CDR2 as SNEGSKA (reference sequence). The CDR3 is made up of 15 amino acids. The CDR3 sequence: CSARLLLGYQETQYF. CDR3 DNA: TGCAGTGCTAGATTACTTCTAGGGTACCAGGAGACCCAGTACTTC.

This clonotype has ten or more counts. This chain joins TRBV30 and TRBJ1-5; D gene ambiguous. The V end lost 2 bases, the J end lost 3 bases, and 14 bases lay between the germline ends. The CDR3 consists of 15 residues. Per germline, CDR1 GTSNPN and CDR2 SVGIG (reference sequence). The CDR3 spells CAWSPINGYNQPQHF. In DNA, the CDR3 is TGTGCCTGGAGTCCGATTAACGGATACAATCAGCCCCAGCATTTT.

This clonotype appeared many times. The chain recombines TRBV28 with TRBJ2-3, with 8 bases lining up with TRBD1. V lost 1 base, J lost 2 bases, and 8 bases stayed unmatched. This CDR3 has 17 residues. Germline V gene data show CDR1 as MDHEN and CDR2 as SYDVKM. The CDR3 coding sequence is TGTGCCAGCAGTTTATACGCAGGGGGCATCAACACAGATACGCAGTATTTT. Protein: CASSLYAGGINTDTQYF.

This clonotype appeared many times. The chain employs TRBV6-2 or TRBV6-3 and TRBJ2-3, with TRBD2 identical over 11 bases. Losses at the gene ends were 6 bases for V and 4 bases for J; bases not matched to a gene: 6. CDR1 and CDR2 (germline): MNHEY, SVGEGT. The CDR3 contains 15 residues. This CDR3 reads CASSTLAGGPDTQYF. The CDR3 bases are TGTGCCAGCAGCACCTTAGCGGGAGGGCCAGATACGCAGTATTTT.

This clonotype came up many times. This chain uses TRBV5-1 with TRBJ1-1, with a possible D match to TRBD1 (5 bases). Per the germline V gene, CDR1 is SGHRS and CDR2 is YFSETQ. The CDR3 totals 14 residues. Trimming stripped 5 bases from V and 10 bases from J, with 21 bases between. CDR3 loop: CASRETAGGLRAFF. CDR3 in DNA: TGCGCCAGCAGAGAGACAGCCGGAGGGCTCCGAGCTTTCTTT. The entire variable domain, with the rest obtained from reference TRBV5-1 and TRBJ1-1, is as follows: KAGVTQTPRYLIKTRGQQVTLSCSPISGHRSVSWYQQTPGQGLQFLFEYFSETQRNKGNFPGRFSGRQFSNSRSEMNVSTLELGDSALYLCASRETAGGLRAFFGQGTRLTVV.

This clonotype was observed at least ten times. The chain has TRBV20-1 and TRBJ1-6; D is uncertain. Deletions cut 0 bases from V and 10 bases from J, with 4 bases between. CDR3 size: 11 residues. Germline CDR1 DFQATT, CDR2 SNEGSKA (reference sequence). The CDR3 loop reads CSARDTSPLHF. For the CDR3, the DNA is TGCAGTGCTAGAGATACCTCACCCCTCCACTTT.

In its sample, this clonotype was seen many times. This rearrangement joins TRBV9 to TRBJ2-7; TRBD2 aligns across 9 bases. The J segment lost 5 bases and the V segment lost 9 bases, leaving 6 bases of the junction unmatched. CDR1 is SGDLS, CDR2 YYNGEE, per germline. The CDR3 extends over 12 amino acids. The DNA of the CDR3 is TGTGCCACTAACGAGCGGGAGGACGAGCAGTACTTC. This encodes CATNEREDEQYF.

There are many counts of this clonotype. This chain connects TRBV4-2 to TRBJ2-3, with 10 bases fitting TRBD2. The CDR3 runs 18 residues. V shed 0 bases and J 5 bases; nucleotides not matched to a gene: 11. Germline assignment: CDR1 LGHNA and CDR2 YNFKEQ. In DNA form, the CDR3 reads TGTGCCAGCAGCCAAGAGGTGGGGCGAGCGGGGGGGCTAGATACGCAGTATTTT. This encodes CASSQEVGRAGGLDTQYF.

This clonotype was recorded at least ten times. The chain has TRBV4-3 and TRBJ2-3; no clear D gene. Germline CDR1 LGHNA, CDR2 YSLEER. CDR3 size: 16 residues. Trimming pared 1 base from V and 0 bases from J, leaving 11 bases between. The chain's CDR3 is CASSQGAGISTDTQYF. DNA of the CDR3: TGCGCCAGCAGCCAAGGGGCTGGTATTAGCACAGATACGCAGTATTTT.

This clonotype was seen at least ten times. The V and J genes are TRBV12-3 or TRBV12-4 and TRBJ2-5, with 7 nucleotides matching TRBD1. V shed 6 bases and J 5 bases; nucleotides not matched to a gene: 9. The CDR3 runs to 14 residues. The CDR3 DNA reads TGTGCCAGCAGCCTGACAGGGATGAGTGAGACCCAGTACTTC. It codes for CASSLTGMSETQYF.

A word on this clonotype: A single base separates this from a much larger clone, so it may be a read error. The gene calls are TRBV12-3 or TRBV12-4 and TRBJ2-1, with D unresolved. There are 16 residues in the CDR3. V was cut by 7 bases and J by 8 bases, with 24 bases left in between. CDR3: CASTFPAPTPNHEQFF. CDR3 bases: TGTGCCAGCACCTTCCCGGCGCCAACACCTAACCATGAGCAGTTCTTC.

The chain joins TRBV6-5 to TRBJ2-1, with 7 bases matching TRBD2. Per the germline V gene, CDR1 is MNHEY and CDR2 is SVGAGI. Germline trimming cut 7 bases from V and 6 bases from J; bases unmatched to any gene: 9. The CDR3 runs to 14 residues. The CDR3 bases are TGTGCCAGCAAGGCGGGAGTGTCCCTCAATGAGCAGTTCTTC. Its translation is CASKAGVSLNEQFF.

This clonotype was detected ten times or more. DNA of the CDR3: TGTGCCAGCACCCATACCGGGACCCAGATTCAAGAGACCCAGTACTTC. Translation gives CASTHTGTQIQETQYF. The chain employs TRBV5-6 and TRBJ2-5, with D tentatively TRBD1 or TRBD2 (5 bases each). Trimming took off 6 bases at V and 2 bases at J, with 20 bases between the two ends. From germline, CDR1 is SGHDT and CDR2 YYEEEE. The CDR3 is 16 amino acids.

This clonotype was picked up many times. This chain links TRBV27 with TRBJ2-2; 11 bases match TRBD2. Germline V CDR1 and CDR2: MNHEY, SMNVEV (reference sequence). This CDR3 is built from 16 residues. Trimming cost V 3 bases and J 5 bases; bases outside gene matches: 5. The CDR3 bases are TGTGCCAGCAGTTTTCCTAGCGGGAGGAGGACCGGGGAGCTGTTTTTT. Residues: CASSFPSGRRTGELFF.

This clonotype appeared many times. The rearrangement uses TRBV20-1 and TRBJ2-1, with 9 bases that match TRBD2. The CDR3 is made up of 15 amino acids. After removal of 6 bases from V and 7 bases from J, the junction contained 13 bases not matched to a gene. From germline, CDR1 is DFQATT and CDR2 SNEGSKA (reference sequence). This chain's CDR3 is CSAQRSGGKGNEQFF. The CDR3 nucleotides read TGCAGTGCCCAGCGCAGCGGGGGGAAGGGGAATGAGCAGTTCTTC.

This clonotype has ten or more counts. This chain connects TRBV28 to TRBJ2-2; the D gene is possibly TRBD1 (5 bases). CDR3 length: 16 amino acids. V dropped 7 bases and J dropped 4 bases, with 19 bases sitting between them. CDR1 MDHEN and CDR2 SYDVKM come from the germline V gene. CDR3 region: CASISSPQAFTGELFF. The DNA for the CDR3 is TGTGCCAGCATATCCAGTCCACAGGCCTTCACCGGGGAGCTGTTTTTT.

This clonotype appeared many times. The chain links TRBV20-1 to TRBJ2-1; 14 bases map to TRBD2. Germline V gene lookup returns CDR1 DFQATT and CDR2 SNEGSKA (reference sequence). The CDR3 has 17 residues. Unmatched junction bases numbered 5, after V lost 4 bases and J lost 0 bases. The CDR3 DNA follows: TGCAGTGCTACCCCGACTAGCGGGGGGGCCTCCTACAATGAGCAGTTCTTC. This gives the protein CSATPTSGGASYNEQFF.

Many counts were recorded for this clonotype. This rearrangement joins TRBV21-1 to TRBJ1-6. TRBV21-1 corresponds to a pseudogene. The CDR3 length is 11 residues. The CDR3 region has the DNA TGTGCCAGCAGATTGGATTCACCCCTCCACTTT. Protein sequence: CASRLDSPLHF.

Note on this clonotype: This may be a read error: a much more frequent sequence differs by one nucleotide. The chain recombines TRBV10-3 with TRBJ1-1; 7 bases fit TRBD1. CDR3 length: 13 residues. Germline CDR1 ENHRY, CDR2 SYGVKD. Germline trimming cut 10 bases from V and 6 bases from J; bases unmatched to any gene: 11. The CDR3 DNA is TGTGCCAGTGGGACAGTCCCTGCTCCTGAAGCTTTCTTT. This codes for CASGTVPAPEAFF.